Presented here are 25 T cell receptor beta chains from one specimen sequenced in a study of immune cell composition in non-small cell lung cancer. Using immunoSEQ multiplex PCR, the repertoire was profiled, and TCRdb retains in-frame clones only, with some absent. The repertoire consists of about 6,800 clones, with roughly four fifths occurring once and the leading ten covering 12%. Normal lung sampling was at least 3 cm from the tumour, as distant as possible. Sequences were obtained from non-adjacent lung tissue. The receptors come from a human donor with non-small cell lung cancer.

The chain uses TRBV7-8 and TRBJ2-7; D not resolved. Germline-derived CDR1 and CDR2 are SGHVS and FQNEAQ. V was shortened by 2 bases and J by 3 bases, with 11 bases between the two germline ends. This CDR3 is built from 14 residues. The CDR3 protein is CASSLTRVGYEQYF. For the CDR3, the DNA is TGTGCCAGCAGCTTAACCCGCGTCGGCTACGAGCAGTACTTC.

The CDR3 reads CASSSPSRGGRDTQYF. CDR3 nucleotides: TGTGCCAGCAGCTCCCCCTCAAGGGGGGGGCGAGATACGCAGTATTTT. The chain joins TRBV7-2 to TRBJ2-3, with D possibly matching TRBD2 (7 bases). Between the trimmed V and J ends, which lost 4 bases and 5 bases, there was a span of 19 bases. The germline V gene has CDR1 SGHTA and CDR2 FQGNSA. The CDR3 consists of 16 residues. The complete variable domain, with remaining parts taken from reference TRBV7-2 and TRBJ2-3, reads GAGVSQSPSNKVTEKGKDVELRCDPISGHTALYWYRQSLGQGLEFLIYFQGNSAPDKSGLPSDRFSAERTGGSVSTLTIQRTQQEDSAVYLCASSSPSRGGRDTQYFGPGTRLTVL.

The CDR3 DNA reads as TGCGCCAGCGGGGCCGAGCCCCATTATGTAAGGGATCAGTACTTC. Protein: CASGAEPHYVRDQYF. The chain uses TRBV4-1 and TRBJ2-4; D perhaps matches TRBD1 (5 bases). With 8 bases removed from V and 12 bases from J, the gap between germline ends came to 26 bases. Germline V lookup: CDR1 MGHRA, CDR2 YSYEKL. CDR3 size: 15 residues.

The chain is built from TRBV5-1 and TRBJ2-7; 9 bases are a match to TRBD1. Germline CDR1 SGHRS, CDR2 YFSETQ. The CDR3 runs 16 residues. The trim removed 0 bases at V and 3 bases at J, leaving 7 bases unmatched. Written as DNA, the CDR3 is TGCGCCAGCAGCTTGGGTTCCGGGACAGGGCTCTACGAGCAGTACTTC. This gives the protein CASSLGSGTGLYEQYF.

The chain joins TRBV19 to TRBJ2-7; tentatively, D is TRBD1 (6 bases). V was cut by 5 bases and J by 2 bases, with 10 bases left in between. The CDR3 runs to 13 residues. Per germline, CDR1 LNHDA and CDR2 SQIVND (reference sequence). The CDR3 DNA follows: TGTGCCAGTAGTCGGGACAACACCTACGAGCAGTACTTC. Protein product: CASSRDNTYEQYF.

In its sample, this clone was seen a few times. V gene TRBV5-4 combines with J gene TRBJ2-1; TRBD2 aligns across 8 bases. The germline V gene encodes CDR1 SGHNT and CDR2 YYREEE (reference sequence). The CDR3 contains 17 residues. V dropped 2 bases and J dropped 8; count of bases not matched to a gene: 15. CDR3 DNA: TGTGCCAGCAGCTTCTTTAGCGGGGAACTAGCAGGGGATGAGCAGTTCTTC. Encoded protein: CASSFFSGELAGDEQFF.

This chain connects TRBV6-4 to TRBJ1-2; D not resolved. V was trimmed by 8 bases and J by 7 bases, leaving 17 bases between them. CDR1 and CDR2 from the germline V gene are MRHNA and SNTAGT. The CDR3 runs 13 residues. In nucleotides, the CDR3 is TGTGCCAGCTCAACGGGATCCGAAGGTGGCTACACCTTC. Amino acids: CASSTGSEGGYTF.

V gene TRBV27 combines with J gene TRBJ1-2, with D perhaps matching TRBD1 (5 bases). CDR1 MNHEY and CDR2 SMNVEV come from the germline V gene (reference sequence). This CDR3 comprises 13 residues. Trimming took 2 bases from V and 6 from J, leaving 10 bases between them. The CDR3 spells CASSLQGPNGYTF. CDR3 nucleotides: TGTGCCAGCAGTTTACAGGGCCCCAATGGCTACACCTTC.

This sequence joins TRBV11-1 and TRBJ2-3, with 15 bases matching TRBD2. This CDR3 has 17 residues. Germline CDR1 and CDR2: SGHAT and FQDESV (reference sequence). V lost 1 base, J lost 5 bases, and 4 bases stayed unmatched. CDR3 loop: CASSLGTSGGGRDTQYF. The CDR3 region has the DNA TGTGCCAGCAGCTTAGGGACTAGCGGGGGGGGCCGAGATACGCAGTATTTT.

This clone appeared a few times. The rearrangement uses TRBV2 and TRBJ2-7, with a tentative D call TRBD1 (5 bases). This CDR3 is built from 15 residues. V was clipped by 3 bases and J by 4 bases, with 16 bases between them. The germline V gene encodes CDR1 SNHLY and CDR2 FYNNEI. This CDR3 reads CASSETQGSPYEQYF. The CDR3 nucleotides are TGTGCCAGCAGTGAGACGCAGGGAAGCCCTTACGAGCAGTACTTC.

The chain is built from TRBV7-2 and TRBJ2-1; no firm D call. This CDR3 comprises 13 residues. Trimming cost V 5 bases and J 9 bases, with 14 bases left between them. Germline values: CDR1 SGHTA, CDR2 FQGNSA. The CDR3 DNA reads TGTGCCAGCAGCCCTTACTTCCCGGCTGAGCAGTTCTTC. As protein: CASSPYFPAEQFF.

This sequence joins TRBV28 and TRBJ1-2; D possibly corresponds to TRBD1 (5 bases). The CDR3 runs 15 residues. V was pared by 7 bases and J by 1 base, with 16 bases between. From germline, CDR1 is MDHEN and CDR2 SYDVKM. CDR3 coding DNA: TGTGCCAGCATCGGGGGAAAAACTTATAACTATGGCTACACCTTC. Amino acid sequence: CASIGGKTYNYGYTF.

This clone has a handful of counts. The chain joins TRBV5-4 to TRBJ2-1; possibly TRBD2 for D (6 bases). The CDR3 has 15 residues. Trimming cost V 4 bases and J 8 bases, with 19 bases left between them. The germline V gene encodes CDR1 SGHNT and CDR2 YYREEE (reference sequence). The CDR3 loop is CASSPPRDSPHEQFF. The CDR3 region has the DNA TGTGCCAGCAGCCCTCCTCGGGACTCCCCGCATGAGCAGTTCTTC.

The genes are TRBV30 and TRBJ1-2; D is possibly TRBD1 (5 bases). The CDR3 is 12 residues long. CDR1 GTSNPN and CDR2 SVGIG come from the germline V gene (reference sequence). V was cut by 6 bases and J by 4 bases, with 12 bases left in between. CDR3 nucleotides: TGTGCCTGCCTCAGGGCCTTCTATGGCTACACCTTC. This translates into CACLRAFYGYTF.

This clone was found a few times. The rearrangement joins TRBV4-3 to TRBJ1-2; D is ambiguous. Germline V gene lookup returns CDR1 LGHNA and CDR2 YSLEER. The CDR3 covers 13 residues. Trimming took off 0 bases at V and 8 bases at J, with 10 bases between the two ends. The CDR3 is CASSQDNGAGYTF. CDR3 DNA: TGCGCCAGCAGCCAAGATAACGGAGCCGGCTACACCTTC.

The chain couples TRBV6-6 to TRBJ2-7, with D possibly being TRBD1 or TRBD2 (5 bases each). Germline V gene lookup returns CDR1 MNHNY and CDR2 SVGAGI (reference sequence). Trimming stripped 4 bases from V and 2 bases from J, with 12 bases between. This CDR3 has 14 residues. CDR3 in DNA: TGTGCCAGCAGTTGGACGGGGACCACCTACGAGCAGTACTTC. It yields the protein CASSWTGTTYEQYF.

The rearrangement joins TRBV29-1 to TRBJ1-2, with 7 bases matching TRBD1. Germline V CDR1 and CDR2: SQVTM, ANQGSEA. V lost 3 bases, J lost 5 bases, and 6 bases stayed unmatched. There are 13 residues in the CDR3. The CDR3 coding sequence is TGCAGCGTTGATACAGGGGATGTTTATGGCTACACCTTC. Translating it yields CSVDTGDVYGYTF.

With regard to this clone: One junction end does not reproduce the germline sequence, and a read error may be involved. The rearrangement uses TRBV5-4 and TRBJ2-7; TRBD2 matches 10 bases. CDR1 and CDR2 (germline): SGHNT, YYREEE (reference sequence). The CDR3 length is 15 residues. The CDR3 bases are TGCGCCAGCAGCCAATCTACTAGCGGGGACGACGAGCAGTACTTC. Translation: CASSQSTSGDDEQYF. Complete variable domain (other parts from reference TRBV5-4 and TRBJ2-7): ETGVTQSPTHLIKTRGQQVTLRCSSQSGHNTVSWYQQALGQGPQFIFQYYREEENGRGNFPPRFSGLQFPNYSSELNVNALELDDSALYLCASSQSTSGDDEQYFGPGTRLTVT.

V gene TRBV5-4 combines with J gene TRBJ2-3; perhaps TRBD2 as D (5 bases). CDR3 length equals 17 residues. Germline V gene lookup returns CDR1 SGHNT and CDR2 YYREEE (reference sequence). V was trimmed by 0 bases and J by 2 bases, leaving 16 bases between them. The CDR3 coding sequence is TGTGCCAGCAGCTTGGGGGCGAGGGCGATCAACACAGATACGCAGTATTTT. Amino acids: CASSLGARAINTDTQYF.

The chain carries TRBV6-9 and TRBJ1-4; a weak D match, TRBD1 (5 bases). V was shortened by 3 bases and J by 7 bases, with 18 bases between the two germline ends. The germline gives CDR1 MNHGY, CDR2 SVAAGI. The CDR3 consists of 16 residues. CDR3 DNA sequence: TGTGCCAGCAGTTACTCTTTTGGGAGTGGGGCTGAAAAACTGTTTTTT. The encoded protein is CASSYSFGSGAEKLFF.

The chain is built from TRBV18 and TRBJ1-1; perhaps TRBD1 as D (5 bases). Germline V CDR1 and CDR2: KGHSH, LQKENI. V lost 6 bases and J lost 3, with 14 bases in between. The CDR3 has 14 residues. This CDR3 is CASSRGGRDTEAFF. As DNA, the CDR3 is TGTGCCAGCTCTCGGGGGGGACGGGACACTGAAGCTTTCTTT.

CDR3 in DNA: TGTGCCACCAGCTTCTTAGGGCCGAACACTGAAGCTTTCTTT. Amino acids: CATSFLGPNTEAFF. The J gene is TRBJ1-1, the V gene TRBV15; D is unclear. Deletions cut 5 bases from V and 1 base from J, with 11 bases between. This CDR3 is built from 14 residues. In germline, CDR1 is LNHNV, CDR2 YYDKDF (reference sequence).

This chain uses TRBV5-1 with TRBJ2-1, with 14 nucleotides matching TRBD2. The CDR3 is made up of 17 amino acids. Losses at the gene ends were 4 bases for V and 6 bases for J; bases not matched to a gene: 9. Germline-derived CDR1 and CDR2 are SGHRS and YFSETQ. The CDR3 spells CASSPGTSGGRTNEQFF. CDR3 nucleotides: TGCGCCAGCAGCCCAGGGACTAGCGGGGGCCGGACCAATGAGCAGTTCTTC.

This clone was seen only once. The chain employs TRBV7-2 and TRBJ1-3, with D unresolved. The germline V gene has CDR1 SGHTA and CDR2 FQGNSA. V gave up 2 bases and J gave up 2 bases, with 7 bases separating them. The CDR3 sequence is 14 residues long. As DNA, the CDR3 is TGTGCCAGCAGCTTAACGAGTCCTGGAAACACCATATATTTT. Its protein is CASSLTSPGNTIYF.

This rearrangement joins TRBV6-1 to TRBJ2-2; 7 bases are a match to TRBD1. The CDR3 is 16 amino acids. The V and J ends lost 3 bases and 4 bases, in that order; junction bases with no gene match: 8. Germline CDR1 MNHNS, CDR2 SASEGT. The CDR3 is CASSERGGVGTGELFF. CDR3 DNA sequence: TGTGCCAGCAGTGAGAGAGGGGGCGTCGGCACCGGGGAGCTGTTTTTT.